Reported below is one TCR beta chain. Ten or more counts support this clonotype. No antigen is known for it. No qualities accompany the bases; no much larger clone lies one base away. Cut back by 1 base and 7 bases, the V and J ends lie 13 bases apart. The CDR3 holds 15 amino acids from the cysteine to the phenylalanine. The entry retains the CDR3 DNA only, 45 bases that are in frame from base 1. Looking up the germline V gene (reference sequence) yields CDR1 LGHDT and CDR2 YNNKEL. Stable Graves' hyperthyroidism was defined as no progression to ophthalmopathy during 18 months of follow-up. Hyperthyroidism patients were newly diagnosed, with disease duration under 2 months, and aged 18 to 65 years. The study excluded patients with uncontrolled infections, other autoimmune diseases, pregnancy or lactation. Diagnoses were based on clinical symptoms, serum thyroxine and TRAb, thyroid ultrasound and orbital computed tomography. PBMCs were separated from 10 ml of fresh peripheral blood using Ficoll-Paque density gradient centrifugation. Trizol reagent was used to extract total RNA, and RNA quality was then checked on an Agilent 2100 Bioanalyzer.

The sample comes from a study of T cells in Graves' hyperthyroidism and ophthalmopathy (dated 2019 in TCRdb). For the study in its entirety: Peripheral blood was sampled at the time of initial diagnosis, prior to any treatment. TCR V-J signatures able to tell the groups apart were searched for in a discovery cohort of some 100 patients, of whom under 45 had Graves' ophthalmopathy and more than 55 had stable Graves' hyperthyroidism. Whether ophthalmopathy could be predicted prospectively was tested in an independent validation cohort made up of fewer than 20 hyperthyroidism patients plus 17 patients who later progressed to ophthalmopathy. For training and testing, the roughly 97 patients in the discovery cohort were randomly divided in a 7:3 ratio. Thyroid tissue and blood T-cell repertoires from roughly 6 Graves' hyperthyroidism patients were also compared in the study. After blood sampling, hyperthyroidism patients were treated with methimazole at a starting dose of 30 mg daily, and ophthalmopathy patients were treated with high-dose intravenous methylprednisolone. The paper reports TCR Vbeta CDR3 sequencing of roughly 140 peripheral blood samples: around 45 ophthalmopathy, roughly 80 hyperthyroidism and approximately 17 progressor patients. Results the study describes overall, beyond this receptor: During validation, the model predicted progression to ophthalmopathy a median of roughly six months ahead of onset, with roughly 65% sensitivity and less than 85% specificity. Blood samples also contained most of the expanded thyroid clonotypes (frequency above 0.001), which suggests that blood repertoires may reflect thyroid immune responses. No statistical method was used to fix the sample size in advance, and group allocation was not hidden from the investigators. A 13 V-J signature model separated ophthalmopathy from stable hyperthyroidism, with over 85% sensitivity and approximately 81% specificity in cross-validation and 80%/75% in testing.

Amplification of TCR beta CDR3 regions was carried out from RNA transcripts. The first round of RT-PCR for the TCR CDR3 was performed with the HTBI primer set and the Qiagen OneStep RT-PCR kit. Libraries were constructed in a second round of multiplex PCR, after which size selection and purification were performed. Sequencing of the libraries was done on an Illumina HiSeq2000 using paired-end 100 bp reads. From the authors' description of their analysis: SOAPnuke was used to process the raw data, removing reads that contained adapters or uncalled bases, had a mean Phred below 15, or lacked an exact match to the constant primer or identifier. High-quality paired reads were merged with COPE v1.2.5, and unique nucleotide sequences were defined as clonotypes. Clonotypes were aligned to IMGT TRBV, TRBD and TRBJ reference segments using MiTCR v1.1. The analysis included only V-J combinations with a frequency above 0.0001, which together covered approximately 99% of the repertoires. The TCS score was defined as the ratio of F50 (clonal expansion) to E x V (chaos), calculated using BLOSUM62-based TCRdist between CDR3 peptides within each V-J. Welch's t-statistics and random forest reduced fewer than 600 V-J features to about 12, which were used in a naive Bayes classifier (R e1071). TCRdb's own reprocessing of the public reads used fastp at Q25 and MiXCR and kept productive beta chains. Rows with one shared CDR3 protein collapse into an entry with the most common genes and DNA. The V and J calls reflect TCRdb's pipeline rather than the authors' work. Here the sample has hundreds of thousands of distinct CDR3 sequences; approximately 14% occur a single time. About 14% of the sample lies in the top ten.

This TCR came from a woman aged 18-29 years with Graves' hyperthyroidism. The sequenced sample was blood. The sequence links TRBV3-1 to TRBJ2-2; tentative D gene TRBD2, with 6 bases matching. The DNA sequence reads TGTGCCAGCAGCCAAGCCGGGAGTATTGGCGGGGAGCTGTTTTTT. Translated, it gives CASSQAGSIGGELFF.